These T cell receptor beta chains were read from a single sample in a study of T cells in Graves' hyperthyroidism and ophthalmopathy. TCRdb reprocessed the multiplex PCR reads with MiXCR, giving one entry per CDR3 protein. The data show about 400,000 distinct CDR3 sequences, with 15% seen just once and 32% held by the top ten. Sequenced: blood. These receptor sequences come from a woman in her twenties or thirties with Graves' hyperthyroidism. Both conserved end residues are part of each CDR3. Each record gives: V gene, J gene, CDR3 protein.

v_gene: TRBV6-1; j_gene: TRBJ2-5; CDR3aa: CASRPPGTRRETQYF
v_gene: TRBV3-1; j_gene: TRBJ2-7; CDR3aa: CASSPIGLVGTYEQYF
v_gene: TRBV7-2; j_gene: TRBJ2-3; CDR3aa: CASSLRQSTDTQYF
v_gene: TRBV28; j_gene: TRBJ2-1; CDR3aa: CASSFWGRGFGEQFF
v_gene: TRBV30; j_gene: TRBJ2-1; CDR3aa: CAWSRGTGEGNEQFF
v_gene: TRBV20-1; j_gene: TRBJ2-3; CDR3aa: CSASLVASTDTQYF
v_gene: TRBV20-1; j_gene: TRBJ2-6; CDR3aa: CSARDKRWQNSGANVLTF
v_gene: TRBV19; j_gene: TRBJ2-1; CDR3aa: CASSPQGLAGGGDRRKQKNNEQFF
v_gene: TRBV5-1; j_gene: TRBJ2-3; CDR3aa: CASSLVGTTTDTQYF
v_gene: TRBV24-1; j_gene: TRBJ2-1; CDR3aa: CATSEMAGGREQFF
v_gene: TRBV12-3/TRBV12-4; j_gene: TRBJ2-1; CDR3aa: CASSPPRVGGNEQFF
v_gene: TRBV2; j_gene: TRBJ2-2; CDR3aa: CASSYPSGTGELFF
v_gene: TRBV29-1; j_gene: TRBJ2-3; CDR3aa: CSVEGRNTDTQYF
v_gene: TRBV5-8; j_gene: TRBJ2-7; CDR3aa: CASSLDGFRGEQYF
v_gene: TRBV27; j_gene: TRBJ2-1; CDR3aa: CAIRLGGYNEQFF
v_gene: TRBV19; j_gene: TRBJ2-7; CDR3aa: CASSMSSGEIYEQYF
v_gene: TRBV2; j_gene: TRBJ2-1; CDR3aa: CASSQGGGVRGYNEQFF
v_gene: TRBV7-9; j_gene: TRBJ2-3; CDR3aa: CASSLRKREGRADTQYF
v_gene: TRBV3-1; j_gene: TRBJ1-5; CDR3aa: CASSQDRRAGQPQHF
v_gene: TRBV6-9; j_gene: TRBJ2-1; CDR3aa: CASSYNGPYNEQFF
v_gene: TRBV5-1; j_gene: TRBJ1-2; CDR3aa: CASSLQHPYGYTF
v_gene: TRBV30; j_gene: TRBJ2-7; CDR3aa: CAWSAPTRGYEQYF
v_gene: TRBV11-3; j_gene: TRBJ1-5; CDR3aa: CASSLLQVNQPQHF
v_gene: TRBV11-1; j_gene: TRBJ2-7; CDR3aa: CASSLTDGAYEQYF
v_gene: TRBV20-1; j_gene: TRBJ2-5; CDR3aa: CSARDGEETQYF
v_gene: TRBV5-8; j_gene: TRBJ2-3; CDR3aa: CASSLGLAGGPSDTQYF
v_gene: TRBV2; j_gene: TRBJ1-1; CDR3aa: CASSEAPAGMNTEAFF
v_gene: TRBV12-3/TRBV12-4; j_gene: TRBJ1-1; CDR3aa: CASSFRLGTEAFF
v_gene: TRBV11-2; j_gene: TRBJ2-1; CDR3aa: CASSLGSSGNEQFF
v_gene: TRBV28; j_gene: TRBJ2-7; CDR3aa: CASSLPFGPRAYEQYF
v_gene: TRBV2; j_gene: TRBJ1-5; CDR3aa: CASSSTAFQPQHF
v_gene: TRBV7-9; j_gene: TRBJ2-7; CDR3aa: CASSSTRRLAGETYEQYF
v_gene: TRBV29-1; j_gene: TRBJ2-2; CDR3aa: CSVEWGEITGELFF
v_gene: TRBV3-1; j_gene: TRBJ2-7; CDR3aa: CASSPGGTTYEQYF
v_gene: TRBV24-1; j_gene: TRBJ2-1; CDR3aa: CATSGAGGGSYNEQFF
v_gene: TRBV7-2; j_gene: TRBJ1-3; CDR3aa: CASSLTLGQSGNTIYF
v_gene: TRBV5-1; j_gene: TRBJ2-2; CDR3aa: CASSLAPGDRAANTGELFF
v_gene: TRBV5-5; j_gene: TRBJ2-2; CDR3aa: CASSLSPMGTGELFF
v_gene: TRBV29-1; j_gene: TRBJ1-2; CDR3aa: CSVEGQASYGYTF